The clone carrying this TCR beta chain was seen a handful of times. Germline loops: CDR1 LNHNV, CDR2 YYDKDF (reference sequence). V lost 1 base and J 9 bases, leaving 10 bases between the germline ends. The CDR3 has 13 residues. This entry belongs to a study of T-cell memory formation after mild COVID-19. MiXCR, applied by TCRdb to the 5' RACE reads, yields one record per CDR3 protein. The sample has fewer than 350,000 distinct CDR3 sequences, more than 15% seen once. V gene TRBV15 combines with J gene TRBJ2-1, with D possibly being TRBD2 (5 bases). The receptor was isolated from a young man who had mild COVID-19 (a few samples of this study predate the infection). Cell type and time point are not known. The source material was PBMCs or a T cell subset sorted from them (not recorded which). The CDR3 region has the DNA TGTGCCACCAGCAGAGGACGGGGAATTGAGCAGTTCTTC. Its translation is CATSRGRGIEQFF.